These 20 T cell receptor beta chains originate from one sample sequenced in a study of T-cell memory formation after mild COVID-19. Via MiXCR, TCRdb re-called the 5' RACE reads, giving one row per CDR3 protein. The repertoire holds roughly 220,000 distinct CDR3 sequences, 9.5% seen once, with around 3.4% in the top ten. Sequences were obtained from PBMCs or a T cell subset sorted from them (not recorded which). The receptors were sampled from a man between 18 and 35 years old who had mild COVID-19 (a few samples of this study predate the infection). Cell type and time point are not known.

This chain joins TRBV6-2 or TRBV6-3 and TRBJ1-1; D gene uncertain. The CDR3 covers 13 residues. Trimming removed 8 bases at V and 0 bases at J, with 10 bases between. Germline V gives CDR1 MNHEY, CDR2 SVGEGT. The CDR3 spells CASHGPMNTEAFF. Written as DNA, the CDR3 is TGTGCCAGCCACGGACCGATGAACACTGAAGCTTTCTTT.

This clonotype has a count of ten or more. The chain employs TRBV20-1 and TRBJ2-1; 10 bases line up with TRBD2. The length of the CDR3 is 16 residues. J lost 9 bases, V lost 0 bases, and 11 bases had no gene match. Looked up from germline, CDR1 is DFQATT and CDR2 is SNEGSKA (reference sequence). CDR3 nucleotides: TGCAGTGCTAGAGACGTAGGGCTAGCGGGGGTGGGTGAGCAGTTCTTC. As protein: CSARDVGLAGVGEQFF.

The chain is built from TRBV7-2 and TRBJ2-3; D is uncertain. Per germline, CDR1 SGHTA and CDR2 FQGNSA. This CDR3 has 15 residues. Trimming removed 1 base at V and 0 bases at J, with 8 bases between. DNA for the CDR3: TGTGCCAGCAGCTTAGGCTCTACTAGCACAGATACGCAGTATTTT. Translation: CASSLGSTSTDTQYF.

At least ten counts were recorded for this clonotype. This chain links TRBV5-1 with TRBJ1-1; D perhaps matches TRBD1 (6 bases). Germline V CDR1 and CDR2: SGHRS, YFSETQ. The CDR3 has 13 residues. V was pared by 7 bases and J by 5 bases, with 15 bases between. The CDR3 DNA reads as TGCGCCAGCTCGAGGGGGGAGATGACTGAAGCTTTCTTT. This encodes CASSRGEMTEAFF. The entire variable domain, with the rest obtained from reference TRBV5-1 and TRBJ1-1, is as follows: KAGVTQTPRYLIKTRGQQVTLSCSPISGHRSVSWYQQTPGQGLQFLFEYFSETQRNKGNFPGRFSGRQFSNSRSEMNVSTLELGDSALYLCASSRGEMTEAFFGQGTRLTVV.

This clonotype has just a few counts. This sequence joins TRBV4-1 and TRBJ2-7; the D gene is possibly TRBD2 (6 bases). CDR3 length: 15 amino acids. Germline CDR1 reads MGHRA; CDR2 reads YSYEKL. Trimming removed 0 bases from V and 3 bases from J, with 12 bases in between. CDR3 bases: TGCGCCAGCAGCCAAGATGCGGGATTGTTCTACGAGCAGTACTTC. This codes for CASSQDAGLFYEQYF.

The chain recombines TRBV29-1 with TRBJ1-5; TRBD1 might be the D (6 bases). Germline V gives CDR1 SQVTM, CDR2 ANQGSEA. V lost 1 base, J lost 7 bases, and 11 bases lay in between. CDR3 length: 13 amino acids. In nucleotides, the CDR3 is TGCAGCGTTGAAGTAGGGGGAAAGCAGCCCCAGCATTTT. This codes for CSVEVGGKQPQHF.

The V gene is TRBV20-1, the J gene TRBJ2-5; D remains ambiguous. This CDR3 spans 14 amino acids. Germline values: CDR1 DFQATT, CDR2 SNEGSKA (reference sequence). Trimming left V 5 bases short and J 2 bases short, with 15 bases between. The CDR3 sequence is CSAHQGRKQETQYF. The CDR3 DNA reads as TGCAGTGCTCACCAAGGACGGAAACAAGAGACCCAGTACTTC.

In this sample, this clonotype turned up many times. The V and J genes are TRBV10-2 and TRBJ2-7; tentative D call: TRBD2 (6 bases). CDR1 and CDR2 from the germline V gene are WSHSY and SAAADI. CDR3 size: 12 residues. V was pared by 6 bases and J by 5 bases, with 11 bases between. In DNA form, the CDR3 reads TGCGCCAGCAGACAAGGGAGGAACGAGCAGTACTTC. Residues: CASRQGRNEQYF.

The genes are TRBV6-5 and TRBJ2-3; TRBD2 aligns across 11 bases. This CDR3 contains 16 residues. From germline, CDR1 is MNHEY and CDR2 SVGAGI. The ends lost 6 bases at V and 0 bases at J; junction bases unmatched: 5. The CDR3 DNA is TGTGCCAGCAGAAATAGCGGGGGGGGTAGCACAGATACGCAGTATTTT. This codes for CASRNSGGGSTDTQYF.

This clonotype was seen repeatedly, ten times or more. The gene calls are TRBV7-3 and TRBJ2-1; D is uncertain. Trimming stripped 1 base from V and 1 base from J, with 5 bases between. This CDR3 is built from 14 residues. Per the germline V gene, CDR1 is SGHTA and CDR2 is FQGTGA. This CDR3 is CASSLIGSYNEQFF. DNA of the CDR3: TGTGCCAGCAGCTTAATAGGGTCCTACAATGAGCAGTTCTTC.

The chain has TRBV12-3 or TRBV12-4 and TRBJ1-2; weak D call: TRBD1 (5 bases). V was shortened by 6 bases and J by 8 bases, with 25 bases between the two germline ends. CDR3 length equals 16 residues. For the CDR3, the DNA is TGTGCCAGCAGCCTCTACCCCGCGGGGGATACGGAAGGCTACACCTTC. This gives the protein CASSLYPAGDTEGYTF.

This clonotype was found many times. This chain uses TRBV6-5 with TRBJ2-5; weak D call: TRBD2 (6 bases). Trimming took 6 bases from V and 5 from J, leaving 19 bases between them. Germline CDR1 MNHEY, CDR2 SVGAGI. This CDR3 has 15 amino acids. The CDR3 here is CASSPRLDVGETQYF. The CDR3 DNA reads TGTGCCAGCAGCCCGAGACTAGACGTAGGGGAGACCCAGTACTTC.

This clonotype was seen at least ten times. J is TRBJ2-7 and V is TRBV6-6; TRBD1 matches 11 bases. The CDR3 loop spans 15 amino acids. After removal of 6 bases from V and 4 bases from J, the junction contained 8 bases not matched to a gene. CDR1 MNHNY and CDR2 SVGAGI come from the germline V gene (reference sequence). CDR3 DNA sequence: TGTGCCAGCAGACGGGCCGGGACAGGGGGATACGAGCAGTACTTC. Translation gives CASRRAGTGGYEQYF.

The chain has TRBV5-1 and TRBJ2-3; the D gene is possibly TRBD1 (5 bases). The CDR3 sequence is 14 residues long. The germline CDR1 and CDR2 sequences are SGHRS and YFSETQ. V was clipped by 4 bases and J by 2 bases, with 11 bases between them. CDR3 DNA: TGCGCCAGCAGCCACGACAGTTACACAGATACGCAGTATTTT. Its translation: CASSHDSYTDTQYF.

The gene calls are TRBV30 and TRBJ2-1; either TRBD1 or TRBD2 may fit D (5 bases each). CDR3 length: 15 residues. The ends were cut back, 1 base at V and 0 bases at J, with 10 bases in the middle. Germline values: CDR1 GTSNPN, CDR2 SVGIG (reference sequence). The CDR3 sequence is CAWSAGPYSYNEQFF. DNA for the CDR3: TGTGCCTGGAGTGCGGGGCCTTACTCCTACAATGAGCAGTTCTTC. Based on the CDR3 plus reference TRBV30 and TRBJ2-1, the full variable domain is SQTIHQWPATLVQPVGSPLSLECTVEGTSNPNLYWYRQAAGRGLQLLFYSVGIGQISSEVPQNLSASRPQDRQFILSSKKLLLSDSGFYLCAWSAGPYSYNEQFFGPGTRLTVL.

This clonotype was found a few times. The chain recombines TRBV7-9 with TRBJ2-3, with 8 bases fitting TRBD2. The CDR3 covers 16 residues. V lost 3 bases, J lost 2 bases, and 7 bases stayed unmatched. In germline, CDR1 is SEHNR, CDR2 FQNEAQ (reference sequence). The CDR3 sequence: CASSLTSGGYTDTQYF. The CDR3 DNA follows: TGTGCCAGCAGCTTGACCAGCGGGGGCTACACAGATACGCAGTATTTT.

This clonotype was picked up a small number of times. The V call is TRBV30, the J call TRBJ1-5; D is unresolved. The CDR3 extends over 14 amino acids. Trimming removed 1 base from V and 1 base from J, with 8 bases in between. CDR1 and CDR2 (germline): GTSNPN, SVGIG (reference sequence). The CDR3 reads CAWSGTASNQPQHF. The CDR3 bases are TGTGCCTGGAGTGGTACAGCCAGCAATCAGCCCCAGCATTTT.

There are a few counts of this clonotype. The chain is built from TRBV6-5 and TRBJ2-7; D is undetermined. The V gene's germline CDR1 is MNHEY and CDR2 SVGAGI. CDR3 length equals 13 residues. Trimming left V 6 bases short and J 7 bases short, with 16 bases between. This CDR3 is CASSPHSDGEQYF. CDR3 bases: TGTGCCAGCAGCCCACATTCGGACGGGGAGCAGTACTTC.

The chain's CDR3 is CASGFQRGLNYEQYF. CDR3 bases: TGTGCTAGTGGTTTCCAGCGGGGGTTGAACTACGAGCAGTACTTC. This chain joins TRBV12-5 and TRBJ2-7; 8 bases fit TRBD2. Germline assignment: CDR1 LGHNT and CDR2 FRNRAP. The CDR3 contains 15 residues. Trimming at V came to 3 bases and at J to 3 bases, leaving 7 bases not matched to a gene.

This clonotype was seen a few times. J is TRBJ1-6 and V is TRBV5-1; 10 nucleotides line up with TRBD1. There are 18 residues in the CDR3. Looked up from germline, CDR1 is SGHRS and CDR2 is YFSETQ. V lost 2 bases to trimming and J lost 0 bases; unmatched junction nucleotides: 5. DNA of the CDR3: TGCGCCAGCAGCTTCCGGGACAGGGGAAGCTCCTATAATTCACCCCTCCACTTT. Amino acids: CASSFRDRGSSYNSPLHF.